The 15 T cell receptor beta chains given below trace back to one sample, sequenced in a study of T-cell reconstitution after alpha-beta-depleted transplantation in children. Preparing the TCRbeta library involved the use of unique molecular identifiers. TCRdb reanalysed the PCR reads using MiXCR and keeps one entry per CDR3 protein. The sample yields roughly 570,000 distinct CDR3 sequences, 27% seen once. The sequenced sample was PBMCs, obtained before TCRalphabeta/CD19-depleted stem cell transplant. These receptors came from a boy under two years old with Wiskott-Aldrich syndrome, due to receive a stem cell transplant.

This clonotype showed up many times. The V gene is TRBV5-1, the J gene TRBJ2-5, with D possibly TRBD2 on 5 matching bases. Deletions cut 2 bases from V and 1 base from J, with 6 bases between. The CDR3 sequence is 13 residues long. CDR1 and CDR2 (germline): SGHRS, YFSETQ. The CDR3 is CASSFGGQETQYF. CDR3 DNA sequence: TGCGCCAGCAGCTTCGGAGGCCAAGAGACCCAGTACTTC.

This clonotype was seen only a few times. The chain uses TRBV10-3 and TRBJ2-2; 10 bases are a match to TRBD2. With 4 bases clipped from V and 4 bases from J, the junction kept 3 bases outside the gene matches. The CDR3 runs to 15 residues. Germline-derived CDR1 and CDR2 are ENHRY and SYGVKD. This chain's CDR3 is CAISAIAGGTGELFF. The CDR3 region has the DNA TGTGCCATCAGTGCTATAGCGGGAGGCACCGGGGAGCTGTTTTTT.

This clonotype was observed a few times. The CDR3 region is CASTPSTGTAGDIQYF. CDR3 sequence (DNA): TGCGCCAGTACACCTTCAACCGGGACGGCCGGAGACATTCAGTACTTC. The chain links TRBV5-1 to TRBJ2-4; either TRBD1 or TRBD2 may supply D (5 bases each). Trimming stripped 8 bases from V and 8 bases from J, with 26 bases between. This CDR3 has 16 amino acids. The germline CDR1 and CDR2 sequences are SGHRS and YFSETQ.

The table lists this clonotype with a few counts. This chain connects TRBV5-1 to TRBJ1-4; TRBD1 is a possible D gene (6 bases). V lost 1 base and J lost 5, with 9 bases in between. This CDR3 contains 14 residues. Germline CDR1 is SGHRS and CDR2 is YFSETQ. The chain's CDR3 is CASSLQQGNEKLFF. As DNA, the CDR3 is TGCGCCAGCAGCTTGCAACAGGGAAATGAAAAACTGTTTTTT.

The rearrangement uses TRBV13 and TRBJ1-5, with 8 bases identical to TRBD1. The CDR3 has 14 amino acids. V shed 5 bases and J 6 bases; nucleotides not matched to a gene: 6. The germline V gene has CDR1 PRHDT and CDR2 FYEKMQ (reference sequence). The CDR3 protein is CASSPGQGSQPQHF. In DNA, the CDR3 is TGTGCCAGCAGCCCTGGACAGGGAAGTCAGCCCCAGCATTTT.

A single count supports this clonotype. The gene calls are TRBV5-1 and TRBJ2-5; possibly TRBD2 for D (6 bases). Germline V gene data show CDR1 as SGHRS and CDR2 as YFSETQ. The CDR3 length is 16 residues. V lost 0 bases and J 0 bases, leaving 12 bases between the germline ends. CDR3: CASSLGGNPYQETQYF. CDR3 DNA: TGCGCCAGCAGCTTGGGCGGGAATCCGTACCAAGAGACCCAGTACTTC.

This clonotype showed up just a few times. This chain connects TRBV5-1 to TRBJ2-2; no definite D call. Germline V gives CDR1 SGHRS, CDR2 YFSETQ. V lost 6 bases to trimming and J lost 1 base, with 16 bases between them. The CDR3 runs 16 residues. CDR3: CASTLDGWENTGELFF. CDR3 sequence (DNA): TGCGCCAGCACCCTTGACGGATGGGAGAACACCGGGGAGCTGTTTTTT.

This clonotype occurred many times. The chain couples TRBV5-1 to TRBJ1-1; 7 bases are shared with TRBD1. The CDR3 is 13 amino acids. With 4 bases clipped from V and 4 bases from J, the junction kept 4 bases outside the gene matches. In germline, CDR1 is SGHRS, CDR2 YFSETQ. CDR3 loop: CASSLTGSTEAFF. CDR3 sequence (DNA): TGCGCCAGCAGCCTGACAGGGAGCACTGAAGCTTTCTTT. Supplemented by reference TRBV5-1 and TRBJ1-1, the full variable domain reads KAGVTQTPRYLIKTRGQQVTLSCSPISGHRSVSWYQQTPGQGLQFLFEYFSETQRNKGNFPGRFSGRQFSNSRSEMNVSTLELGDSALYLCASSLTGSTEAFFGQGTRLTVV.

The chain uses TRBV5-5 and TRBJ2-1, with TRBD2 matching over 12 bases. Germline trimming cut 2 bases from V and 10 bases from J; bases unmatched to any gene: 7. Germline V gene sequence: CDR1 SGHKS, CDR2 YYEKEE (reference sequence). The CDR3 consists of 15 residues. The CDR3, as DNA: TGTGCCAGCAGCTTACTAGCGGGAGGTCTGGAGGAGCAGTTCTTC. The encoded protein is CASSLLAGGLEEQFF. The entire variable domain, with the rest obtained from reference TRBV5-5 and TRBJ2-1, is as follows: DAGVTQSPTHLIKTRGQQVTLRCSPISGHKSVSWYQQVLGQGPQFIFQYYEKEERGRGNFPDRFSARQFPNYSSELNVNALLLGDSALYLCASSLLAGGLEEQFFGPGTRLTVL.

This clonotype was detected only a few times. The chain employs TRBV12-3 or TRBV12-4 and TRBJ2-1; D uncertain. The CDR3 spans 17 residues. Trimming shortened V by 0 bases and J by 0 bases, and 12 bases separated the two germline ends. The DNA for the CDR3 is TGTGCCAGCAGTTTAGCGCACGGAATTGTCTCCTACAATGAGCAGTTCTTC. The encoded protein is CASSLAHGIVSYNEQFF.

The chain recombines TRBV2 with TRBJ2-1, with D tentatively TRBD1 or TRBD2 (5 bases each). V dropped 6 bases and J dropped 9 bases, with 21 bases sitting between them. The V gene's germline CDR1 is SNHLY and CDR2 FYNNEI. This CDR3 contains 15 residues. The CDR3 here is CASSDLGRERGEQFF. Written as DNA, the CDR3 is TGTGCCAGCAGCGACTTGGGACGGGAAAGGGGTGAGCAGTTCTTC.

The chain couples TRBV5-1 to TRBJ2-1; the match to TRBD2 covers 11 bases. V dropped 0 bases and J dropped 9; count of bases not matched to a gene: 5. The CDR3 covers 15 residues. Germline V gene data show CDR1 as SGHRS and CDR2 as YFSETQ. The CDR3 bases are TGCGCCAGCAGCTTGGAAGTAGCGGGAGGGCGTGAGCAGTTCTTC. Protein: CASSLEVAGGREQFF. Combining the CDR3 with reference TRBV5-1 and TRBJ2-1 gives the whole variable domain KAGVTQTPRYLIKTRGQQVTLSCSPISGHRSVSWYQQTPGQGLQFLFEYFSETQRNKGNFPGRFSGRQFSNSRSEMNVSTLELGDSALYLCASSLEVAGGREQFFGPGTRLTVL.

This chain joins TRBV7-2 and TRBJ2-1, with 10 bases that match TRBD2. The CDR3 has 21 residues. V dropped 0 bases and J dropped 0; count of bases not matched to a gene: 14. The germline V gene encodes CDR1 SGHTA and CDR2 FQGNSA. DNA of the CDR3: TGTGCCAGCAGCTTAGCGCGTCGGACTAGCGGCCCCCGGACCTCCTACAATGAGCAGTTCTTC. Translating gives CASSLARRTSGPRTSYNEQFF.

This clonotype was seen a handful of times. An end of the junction does not agree with germline; a read error may underlie this. This chain connects TRBV5-1 to TRBJ2-7; D is possibly TRBD1 or TRBD2 (5 bases each). Looked up from germline, CDR1 is SGHRS and CDR2 is YFSETQ. There are 15 residues in the CDR3. The CDR3 DNA is TGCGCCAACAGCGGAATCCTTAGTGGACAAGACGAGCAGTACTTC. As protein: CANSGILSGQDEQYF.

This clonotype has more than one count but fewer than ten. The gene calls are TRBV20-1 and TRBJ1-6, with 9 bases lining up with TRBD1. CDR3 length: 13 amino acids. Trimming at V came to 7 bases and at J to 6 bases, leaving 4 bases not matched to a gene. The germline CDR1 and CDR2 sequences are DFQATT and SNEGSKA (reference sequence). This CDR3 reads CSDPDRGNSPLHF. The CDR3 DNA reads TGCAGTGACCCGGACAGGGGTAATTCACCCCTCCACTTT.